The 18 T cell receptor beta chains listed next were all sequenced from one sample in a study of blood T cell repertoires in COVID-19. Assay: immunoSEQ multiplex PCR; the TCRdb copy retains only in-frame clones and omits some. This repertoire shows 70,000 or so clones, around three quarters found once; its top ten account for about a sixth. Sequences were obtained from peripheral blood. Source of these receptors: a human donor in a cohort sampled during active COVID-19.

The rearrangement uses TRBV5-5 and TRBJ2-1; possible D gene TRBD2, 5 bases. V was cut by 4 bases and J by 9 bases, with 17 bases left in between. Germline CDR1 is SGHKS and CDR2 is YYEKEE (reference sequence). The length of the CDR3 is 14 residues. The CDR3 DNA reads as TGTGCCAGCAGCCTAAGGGAGATTTTGGGTGAGCAGTTCTTC. Protein sequence: CASSLREILGEQFF.

This rearrangement joins TRBV5-4 to TRBJ2-6; 7 bases match TRBD1. The CDR3 is 18 residues long. Looked up from germline, CDR1 is SGHNT and CDR2 is YYREEE (reference sequence). Unmatched junction bases numbered 11, after V lost 4 bases and J lost 1 base. The CDR3 loop reads CASSPPLGGASGANVLTF. In nucleotides, the CDR3 is TGTGCCAGCAGCCCCCCGCTAGGGGGCGCGTCTGGGGCCAACGTCCTGACTTTC. The full variable domain, in which reference TRBV5-4 and TRBJ2-6 provide the parts outside the CDR3, is ETGVTQSPTHLIKTRGQQVTLRCSSQSGHNTVSWYQQALGQGPQFIFQYYREEENGRGNFPPRFSGLQFPNYSSELNVNALELDDSALYLCASSPPLGGASGANVLTFGAGSRLTVL.

The rearrangement links TRBV5-1 to TRBJ1-3; D gene unclear. CDR1 and CDR2 (germline): SGHRS, YFSETQ. V gave up 1 base and J gave up 4 bases, with 6 bases separating them. The CDR3 totals 13 residues. The DNA for the CDR3 is TGCGCCAGCAGCTTGACACAGGGAAACACCATATATTTT. Translated: CASSLTQGNTIYF.

This clone was seen more than once but under ten times. J is TRBJ2-7 and V is TRBV18, with TRBD2 identical over 7 bases. The trim removed 2 bases at V and 2 bases at J, leaving 0 bases unmatched. Germline CDR1 KGHSH, CDR2 LQKENI. CDR3 length: 13 residues. This CDR3 reads CASSPGTTYEQYF. CDR3 nucleotide sequence: TGTGCCAGCTCACCAGGGACTACCTACGAGCAGTACTTC. Full variable domain (rest looked up from reference TRBV18 and TRBJ2-7): NAGVMQNPRHLVRRRGQEARLRCSPMKGHSHVYWYRQLPEEGLKFMVYLQKENIIDESGMPKERFSAEFPKEGPSILRIQQVVRGDSAAYFCASSPGTTYEQYFGPGTRLTVT.

The rearrangement links TRBV6-5 to TRBJ1-2; TRBD1 matches 7 bases. The CDR3 extends over 14 amino acids. V lost 6 bases, J lost 3 bases, and 7 bases stayed unmatched. The germline CDR1 and CDR2 sequences are MNHEY and SVGAGI. CDR3 nucleotide sequence: TGTGCCAGCAGCCCGACAGGGCCCGACTATGGCTACACCTTC. Protein sequence: CASSPTGPDYGYTF.

J is TRBJ2-7 and V is TRBV6-5; 12 bases are shared with TRBD2. Germline trimming cut 6 bases from V and 4 bases from J; bases unmatched to any gene: 7. Germline CDR1 reads MNHEY; CDR2 reads SVGAGI. The CDR3 is 15 amino acids. CDR3 sequence (DNA): TGTGCCAGCAGGCTGACTAGCGGGAGTACTTACGAGCAGTACTTC. Its translation is CASRLTSGSTYEQYF.

J is TRBJ2-1 and V is TRBV11-2, with D unresolved. V was cut by 5 bases and J by 7 bases, with 9 bases left in between. This CDR3 contains 12 residues. The germline V gene has CDR1 SGHAT and CDR2 FQNNGV. In nucleotides, the CDR3 is TGTGCCAGCAGCGCTAGTGGAAATGAGCAGTTCTTC. Its translation: CASSASGNEQFF. The full variable domain, in which reference TRBV11-2 and TRBJ2-1 provide the parts outside the CDR3, is EAGVAQSPRYKIIEKRQSVAFWCNPISGHATLYWYQQILGQGPKLLIQFQNNGVVDDSQLPKDRFSAERLKGVDSTLKIQPAKLEDSAVYLCASSASGNEQFFGPGTRLTVL.

V and J are TRBV23-1 and TRBJ2-6; D gene unclear. TRBV23-1 has ORF status, its function being uncertain. This CDR3 spans 18 amino acids. Between the trimmed V and J ends, which lost 8 bases and 4 bases, there was a span of 24 bases. The CDR3 nucleotides are TGCGCCAGCGGCCTAACGAGGCCGGCCTCGGAAGGGGCCAACGTCCTGACTTTC. Translated: CASGLTRPASEGANVLTF.

This chain connects TRBV11-2 to TRBJ2-7; 15 nucleotides line up with TRBD2. The germline gives CDR1 SGHAT, CDR2 FQNNGV. Trimming cost V 4 bases and J 5 bases; bases outside gene matches: 9. The CDR3 is made up of 17 amino acids. CDR3 amino acids: CASSSPTGLAGGHEQYF. The CDR3 DNA sequence: TGTGCCAGCAGCTCACCGACGGGACTAGCGGGAGGACACGAGCAGTACTTC.

The chain employs TRBV28 and TRBJ2-5, with 8 bases that match TRBD1. V was pared by 3 bases and J by 4 bases, with 4 bases of the junction left unmatched. Germline V gene lookup returns CDR1 MDHEN and CDR2 SYDVKM. The CDR3 has 14 residues. The CDR3, as DNA: TGTGCCAGCAGTTTGCAGGGGGCGAGAGAGACCCAGTACTTC. It is translated as CASSLQGARETQYF.

In this sample, this clone turned up a few times. The DNA of the CDR3 is TGCGCCAGCAGTGAGACAGGGAACTATGGCTACACCTTC. Amino acids: CASSETGNYGYTF. J is TRBJ1-2 and V is TRBV10-2, with D possibly being TRBD1 (6 bases). Trimming shortened V by 2 bases and J by 2 bases, and 6 bases separated the two germline ends. This CDR3 has 13 residues. CDR1 WSHSY and CDR2 SAAADI come from the germline V gene.

A note on this clone: An end of the junction differs from the germline gene, which may be a read error. The genes are TRBV7-9 and TRBJ1-2; TRBD1 agrees at 11 bases. Per the germline V gene, CDR1 is SEHNR and CDR2 is FQNEAQ (reference sequence). The CDR3 length is 16 residues. The CDR3 DNA reads TGTGCCAGCAGCTCGGCCCGGGACAGGGGGGTTTATGACTACACCTTC. Protein sequence: CASSSARDRGVYDYTF.

The chain carries TRBV24-1 and TRBJ2-7; a weak D match, TRBD1 (7 bases). This CDR3 is 16 amino acids long. The germline CDR1 and CDR2 sequences are KGHDR and SFDVKD. With 3 bases removed from V and 2 bases from J, the gap between germline ends came to 16 bases. CDR3 sequence reads: CATSDGGGTDTYEQYF. For the CDR3, the DNA is TGTGCCACCAGTGATGGAGGGGGGACAGACACCTACGAGCAGTACTTC.

J is TRBJ2-1 and V is TRBV7-8; TRBD2 might be the D (5 bases). This CDR3 contains 18 residues. CDR1 and CDR2 (germline): SGHVS, FQNEAQ. V dropped 2 bases and J dropped 0 bases, with 17 bases sitting between them. The CDR3 spells CASSLTRRQYSSYNEQFF. In DNA form, the CDR3 reads TGTGCCAGCAGCTTAACTAGAAGGCAATATTCCTCCTACAATGAGCAGTTCTTC.

The chain is built from TRBV4-3 and TRBJ2-1, with TRBD2 identical over 7 bases. V dropped 3 bases and J dropped 2; count of bases not matched to a gene: 4. Germline V CDR1 and CDR2: LGHNA, YSLEER. The CDR3 consists of 15 residues. CDR3 nucleotide sequence: TGCGCCAGCAGCCAGCGCGGGGGAGCCTACAATGAGCAGTTCTTC. It is translated as CASSQRGGAYNEQFF.

The chain employs TRBV7-2 and TRBJ2-2; 9 nucleotides align to TRBD1. The CDR3 has 16 residues. V was clipped by 5 bases and J by 2 bases; unmatched bases: 6. Germline CDR1 is SGHTA and CDR2 is FQGNSA. CDR3 residues: CASSPGTGRNTGELFF. CDR3 bases: TGTGCCAGCAGCCCCGGGACAGGGCGTAACACCGGGGAGCTGTTTTTT.

The rearrangement uses TRBV6-5 and TRBJ2-3; TRBD2 matches 10 bases. Germline CDR1 and CDR2: MNHEY and SVGAGI. The CDR3 consists of 13 residues. J gave up 5 bases and V 10 bases, and 6 bases lay outside the gene matches. The CDR3 region has the DNA TGTGCCATCTCTAGCGGGAGTAGAGATACGCAGTATTTT. It is translated as CAISSGSRDTQYF.

V and J are TRBV7-9 and TRBJ2-6; 9 bases agree with TRBD1. This CDR3 region has 18 residues. Trimming at V came to 4 bases and at J to 4 bases, leaving 11 bases not matched to a gene. The germline V gene has CDR1 SEHNR and CDR2 FQNEAQ (reference sequence). The CDR3 spells CASSSDPGQGAGANVLTF. The CDR3 DNA reads as TGTGCCAGCAGCTCAGACCCGGGACAGGGAGCCGGGGCCAACGTCCTGACTTTC. Based on the CDR3 plus reference TRBV7-9 and TRBJ2-6, the full variable domain is DTGVSQNPRHKITKRGQNVTFRCDPISEHNRLYWYRQTLGQGPEFLTYFQNEAQLEKSRLLSDRFSAERPKGSFSTLEIQRTEQGDSAMYLCASSSDPGQGAGANVLTFGAGSRLTVL.